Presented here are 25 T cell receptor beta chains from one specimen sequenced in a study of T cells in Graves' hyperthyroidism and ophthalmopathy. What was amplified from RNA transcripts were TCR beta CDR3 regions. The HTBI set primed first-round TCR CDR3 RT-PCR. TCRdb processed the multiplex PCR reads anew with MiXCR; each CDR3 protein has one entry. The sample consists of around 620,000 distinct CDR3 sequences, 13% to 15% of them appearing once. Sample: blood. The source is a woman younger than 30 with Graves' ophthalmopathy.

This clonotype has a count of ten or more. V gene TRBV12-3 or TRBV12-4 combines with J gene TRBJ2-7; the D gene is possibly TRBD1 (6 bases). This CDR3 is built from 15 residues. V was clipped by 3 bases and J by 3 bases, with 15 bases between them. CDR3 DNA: TGTGCCAGCAGTTTCAATTGGGACACGATCTACGAGCAGTACTTC. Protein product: CASSFNWDTIYEQYF.

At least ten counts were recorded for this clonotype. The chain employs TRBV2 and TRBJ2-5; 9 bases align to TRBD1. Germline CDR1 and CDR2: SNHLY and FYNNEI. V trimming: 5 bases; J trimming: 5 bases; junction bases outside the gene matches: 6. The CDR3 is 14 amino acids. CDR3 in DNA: TGTGCCAGCAGTACAGGGGGCTATAAGGAGACCCAGTACTTC. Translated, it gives CASSTGGYKETQYF.

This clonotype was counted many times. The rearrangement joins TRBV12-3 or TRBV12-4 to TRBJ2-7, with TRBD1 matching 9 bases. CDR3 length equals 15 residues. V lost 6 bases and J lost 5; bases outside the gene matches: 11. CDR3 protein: CASSLDRGAIHEQYF. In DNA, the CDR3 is TGTGCCAGCAGCCTCGACAGGGGGGCCATCCACGAGCAGTACTTC.

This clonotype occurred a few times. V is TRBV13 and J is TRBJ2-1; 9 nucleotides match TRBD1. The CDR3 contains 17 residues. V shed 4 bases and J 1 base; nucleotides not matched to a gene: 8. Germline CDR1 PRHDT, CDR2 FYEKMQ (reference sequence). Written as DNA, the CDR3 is TGTGCCAGCAGCTCAATAATACAGGGGGCTTCCTACAATGAGCAGTTCTTC. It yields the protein CASSSIIQGASYNEQFF.

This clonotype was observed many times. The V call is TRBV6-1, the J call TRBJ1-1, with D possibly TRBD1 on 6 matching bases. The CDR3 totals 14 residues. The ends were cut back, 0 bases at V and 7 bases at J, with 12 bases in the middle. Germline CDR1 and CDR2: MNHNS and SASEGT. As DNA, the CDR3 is TGTGCCAGCAGTGAAGCTCCGGACAGAAGTGAAGCTTTCTTT. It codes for CASSEAPDRSEAFF.

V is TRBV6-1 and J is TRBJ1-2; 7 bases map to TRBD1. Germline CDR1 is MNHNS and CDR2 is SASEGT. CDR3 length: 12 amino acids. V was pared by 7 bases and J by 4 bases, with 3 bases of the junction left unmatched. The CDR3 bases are TGTGCCAGCACCGGGGACAGCTATGGCTACACCTTC. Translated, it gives CASTGDSYGYTF.

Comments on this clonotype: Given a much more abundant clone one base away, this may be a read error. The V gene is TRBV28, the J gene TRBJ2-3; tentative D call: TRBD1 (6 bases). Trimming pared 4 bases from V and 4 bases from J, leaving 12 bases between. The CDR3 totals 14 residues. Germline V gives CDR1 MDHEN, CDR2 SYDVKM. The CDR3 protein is CASSWDTTSDTQYF. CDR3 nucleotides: TGTGCCAGCAGTTGGGACACCACCTCAGATACGCAGTATTTT.

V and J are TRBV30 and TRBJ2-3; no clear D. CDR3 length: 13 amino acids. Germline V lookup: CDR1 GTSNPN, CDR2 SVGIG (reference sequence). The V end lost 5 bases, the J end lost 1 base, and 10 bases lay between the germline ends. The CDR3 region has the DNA TGTGCCTGGGGTGGGATGGGCACAGATACGCAGTATTTT. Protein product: CAWGGMGTDTQYF.

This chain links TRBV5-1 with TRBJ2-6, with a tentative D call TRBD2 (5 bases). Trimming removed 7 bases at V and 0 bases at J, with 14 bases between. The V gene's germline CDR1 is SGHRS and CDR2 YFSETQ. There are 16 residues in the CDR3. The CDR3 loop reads CASGLLIASGANVLTF. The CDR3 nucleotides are TGCGCCAGCGGACTTCTCATCGCCTCTGGGGCCAACGTCCTGACTTTC.

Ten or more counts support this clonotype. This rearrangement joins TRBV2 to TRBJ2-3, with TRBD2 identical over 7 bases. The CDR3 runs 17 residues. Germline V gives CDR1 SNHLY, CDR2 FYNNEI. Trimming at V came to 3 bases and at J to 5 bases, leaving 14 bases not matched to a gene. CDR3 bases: TGTGCCAGCAGTGAGCTTGGGCGACTAGCAGTCCAAGATACGCAGTATTTT. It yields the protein CASSELGRLAVQDTQYF.

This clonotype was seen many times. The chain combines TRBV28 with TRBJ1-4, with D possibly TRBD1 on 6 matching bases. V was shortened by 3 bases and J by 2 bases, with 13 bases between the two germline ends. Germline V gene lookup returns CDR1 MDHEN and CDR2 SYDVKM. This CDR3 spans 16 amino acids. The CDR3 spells CASSFWGPPTNEKLFF. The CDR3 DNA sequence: TGTGCCAGCAGTTTCTGGGGGCCCCCCACTAATGAAAAACTGTTTTTT.

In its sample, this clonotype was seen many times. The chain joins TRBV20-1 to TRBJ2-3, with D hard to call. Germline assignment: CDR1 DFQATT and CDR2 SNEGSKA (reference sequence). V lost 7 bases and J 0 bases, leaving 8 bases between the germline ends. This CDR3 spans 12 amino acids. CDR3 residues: CSVRLSTDTQYF. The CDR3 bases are TGCAGTGTTCGCCTGAGCACAGATACGCAGTATTTT.

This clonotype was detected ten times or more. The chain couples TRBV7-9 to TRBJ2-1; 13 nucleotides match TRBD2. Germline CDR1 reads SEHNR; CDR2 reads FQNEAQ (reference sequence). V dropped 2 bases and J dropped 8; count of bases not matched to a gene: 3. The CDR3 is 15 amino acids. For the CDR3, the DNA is TGTGCCAGCAGCTTACGGACTAGCGGGAGTGATGAGCAGTTCTTC. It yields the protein CASSLRTSGSDEQFF.

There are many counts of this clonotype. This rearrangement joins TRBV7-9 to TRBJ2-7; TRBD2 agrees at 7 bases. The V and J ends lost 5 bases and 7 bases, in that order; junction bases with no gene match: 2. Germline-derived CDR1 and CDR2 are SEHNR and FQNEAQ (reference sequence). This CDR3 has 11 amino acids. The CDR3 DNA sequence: TGTGCCAGCAGCGGGGGGGAAGAGCAGTACTTC. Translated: CASSGGEEQYF. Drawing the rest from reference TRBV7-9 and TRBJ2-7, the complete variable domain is DTGVSQNPRHKITKRGQNVTFRCDPISEHNRLYWYRQTLGQGPEFLTYFQNEAQLEKSRLLSDRFSAERPKGSFSTLEIQRTEQGDSAMYLCASSGGEEQYFGPGTRLTVT.

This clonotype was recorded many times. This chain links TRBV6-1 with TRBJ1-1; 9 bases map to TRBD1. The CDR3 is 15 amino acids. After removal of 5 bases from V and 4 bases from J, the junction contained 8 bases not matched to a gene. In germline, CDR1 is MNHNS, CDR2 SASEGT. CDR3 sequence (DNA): TGTGCCAGCAGTCCCGATGGGACAGGGTTCACTGAAGCTTTCTTT. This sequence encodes CASSPDGTGFTEAFF.

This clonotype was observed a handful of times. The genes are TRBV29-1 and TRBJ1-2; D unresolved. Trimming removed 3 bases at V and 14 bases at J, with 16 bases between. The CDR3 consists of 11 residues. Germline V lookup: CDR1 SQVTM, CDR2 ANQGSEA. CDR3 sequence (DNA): TGCAGCGTTGAGTTGGACCTTAGGTGGACCTTC. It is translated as CSVELDLRWTF.

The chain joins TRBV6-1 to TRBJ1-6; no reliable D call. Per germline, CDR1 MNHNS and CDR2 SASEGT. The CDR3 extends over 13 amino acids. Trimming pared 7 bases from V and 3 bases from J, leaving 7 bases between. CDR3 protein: CASKGGYNSPLHF. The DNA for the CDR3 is TGTGCCAGCAAAGGCGGCTATAATTCACCCCTCCACTTT.

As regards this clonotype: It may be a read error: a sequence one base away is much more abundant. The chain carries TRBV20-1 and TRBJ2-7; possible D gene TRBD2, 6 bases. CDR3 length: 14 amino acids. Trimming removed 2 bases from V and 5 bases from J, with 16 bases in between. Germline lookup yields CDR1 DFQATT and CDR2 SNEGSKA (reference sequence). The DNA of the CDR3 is TGCAGTGCTAGATGGGCTAGCGATTCCCACGAGCAGTACTTC. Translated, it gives CSARWASDSHEQYF.

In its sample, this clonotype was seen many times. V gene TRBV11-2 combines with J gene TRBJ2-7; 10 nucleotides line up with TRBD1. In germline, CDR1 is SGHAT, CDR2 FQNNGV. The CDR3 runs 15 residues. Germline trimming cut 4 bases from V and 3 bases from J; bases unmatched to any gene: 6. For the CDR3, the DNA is TGTGCCAGCAGCTACTTGGACAGGGGGGACTACGAGCAGTACTTC. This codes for CASSYLDRGDYEQYF.

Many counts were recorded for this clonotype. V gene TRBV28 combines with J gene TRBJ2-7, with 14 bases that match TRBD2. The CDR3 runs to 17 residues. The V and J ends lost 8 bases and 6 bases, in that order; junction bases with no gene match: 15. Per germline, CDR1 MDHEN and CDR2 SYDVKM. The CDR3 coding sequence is TGTGCCAGCCACAGTAGGGGGACTAGCGGGAGTAAGCGCGAGCAGTACTTC. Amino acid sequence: CASHSRGTSGSKREQYF. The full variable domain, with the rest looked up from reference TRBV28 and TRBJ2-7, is DVKVTQSSRYLVKRTGEKVFLECVQDMDHENMFWYRQDPGLGLRLIYFSYDVKMKEKGDIPEGYSVSREKKERFSLILESASTNQTSMYLCASHSRGTSGSKREQYFGPGTRLTVT.

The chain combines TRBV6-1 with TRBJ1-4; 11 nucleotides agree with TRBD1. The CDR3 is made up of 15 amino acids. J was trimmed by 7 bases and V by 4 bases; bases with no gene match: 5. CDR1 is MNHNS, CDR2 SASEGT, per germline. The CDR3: CASSVQDRGLEKLFF. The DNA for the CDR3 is TGTGCCAGCAGTGTTCAGGACAGGGGGCTTGAAAAACTGTTTTTT.

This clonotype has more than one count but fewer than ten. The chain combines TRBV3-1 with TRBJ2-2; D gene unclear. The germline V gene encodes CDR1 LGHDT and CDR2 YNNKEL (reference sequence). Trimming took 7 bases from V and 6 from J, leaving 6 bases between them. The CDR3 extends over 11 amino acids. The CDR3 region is CASISAGELFF. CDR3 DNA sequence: TGTGCCAGCATTTCAGCCGGGGAGCTGTTTTTT.

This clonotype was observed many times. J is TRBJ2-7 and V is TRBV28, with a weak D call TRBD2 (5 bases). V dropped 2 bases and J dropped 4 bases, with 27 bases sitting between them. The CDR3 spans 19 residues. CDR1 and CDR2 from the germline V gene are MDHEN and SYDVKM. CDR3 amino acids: CASSLQLLVDLPLRYEQYF. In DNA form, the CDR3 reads TGTGCCAGCAGTTTACAATTACTAGTTGACCTACCTCTCCGGTACGAGCAGTACTTC.

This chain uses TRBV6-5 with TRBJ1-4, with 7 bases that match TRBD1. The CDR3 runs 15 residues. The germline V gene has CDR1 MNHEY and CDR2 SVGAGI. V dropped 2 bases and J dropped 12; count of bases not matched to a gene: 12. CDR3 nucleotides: TGTGCCAGCAGTTACGAGGCAGGGGGGTTAGGGGAACTGTTTTTT. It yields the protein CASSYEAGGLGELFF.

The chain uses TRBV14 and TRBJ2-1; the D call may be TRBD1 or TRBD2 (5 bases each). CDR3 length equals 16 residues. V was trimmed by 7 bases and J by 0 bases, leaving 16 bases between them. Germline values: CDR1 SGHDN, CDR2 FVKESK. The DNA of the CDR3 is TGTGCCAGCACCCCAAGAGGGGTAGGCTCCTACAATGAGCAGTTCTTC. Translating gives CASTPRGVGSYNEQFF.